Sequencing of this TCR beta chain was carried out in a study of blood T cell repertoires in COVID-19. The method was immunoSEQ multiplex PCR; TCRdb's version includes in-frame clones alone and lacks a portion of them. This table holds about 330,000 clones, approximately 85% found once. The source material was peripheral blood. The clonotype originates from a woman aged 45-65 years with acute or convalescent COVID-19.

The CDR3 protein is CASSLALAGGWNEQFF. The CDR3 region has the DNA TGCGCCAGCAGCTTGGCTCTAGCGGGAGGCTGGAATGAGCAGTTCTTC. The chain couples TRBV5-1 to TRBJ2-1; 11 positions match TRBD2. The CDR3 runs to 16 residues. CDR1 SGHRS and CDR2 YFSETQ come from the germline V gene. V was pared by 0 bases and J by 7 bases, with 6 bases of the junction left unmatched.